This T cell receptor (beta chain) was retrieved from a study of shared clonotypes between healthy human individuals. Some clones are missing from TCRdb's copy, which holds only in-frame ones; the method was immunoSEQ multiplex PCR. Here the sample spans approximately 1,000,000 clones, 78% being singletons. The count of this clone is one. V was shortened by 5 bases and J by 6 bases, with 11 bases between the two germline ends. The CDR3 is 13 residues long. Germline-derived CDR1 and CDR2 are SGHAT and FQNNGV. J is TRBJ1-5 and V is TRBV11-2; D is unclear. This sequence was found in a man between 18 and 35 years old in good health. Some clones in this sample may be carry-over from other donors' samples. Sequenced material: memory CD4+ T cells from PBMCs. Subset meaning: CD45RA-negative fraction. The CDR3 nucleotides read TGTGCCAGCAGCCCCGGGAAGGGTCAGCCCCAGCATTTT. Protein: CASSPGKGQPQHF.